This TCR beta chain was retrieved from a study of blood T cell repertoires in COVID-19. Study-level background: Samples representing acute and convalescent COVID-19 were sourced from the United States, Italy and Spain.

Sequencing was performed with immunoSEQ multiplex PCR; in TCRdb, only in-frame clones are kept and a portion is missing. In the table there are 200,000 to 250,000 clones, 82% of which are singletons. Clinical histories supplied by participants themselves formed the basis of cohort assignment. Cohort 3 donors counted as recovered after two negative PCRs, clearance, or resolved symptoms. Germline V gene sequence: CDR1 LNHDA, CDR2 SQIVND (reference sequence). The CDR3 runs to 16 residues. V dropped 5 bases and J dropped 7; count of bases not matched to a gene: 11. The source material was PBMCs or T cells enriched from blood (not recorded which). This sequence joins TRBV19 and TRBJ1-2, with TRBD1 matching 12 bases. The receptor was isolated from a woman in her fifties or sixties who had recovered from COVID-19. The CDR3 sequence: CASSPLSGTGGRGYTF. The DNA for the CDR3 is TGTGCCAGTAGTCCGTTATCCGGGACAGGGGGCCGTGGCTACACCTTC. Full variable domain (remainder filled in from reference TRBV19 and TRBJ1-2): DGGITQSPKYLFRKEGQNVTLSCEQNLNHDAMYWYRQDPGQGLRLIYYSQIVNDFQKGDIAEGYSVSREKKESFPLTVTSAQKNPTAFYLCASSPLSGTGGRGYTFGSGTRLTVV.